The clone carrying this T cell receptor beta chain has more than one count but fewer than ten. What it binds is unknown. The data originate from a study of regulatory T cells in long-lasting Graves disease. Turning to the study itself: Persistent Graves' disease required over 5 years of antithyroid drugs and positive TSH receptor antibodies. Study-wide results and limits: Persistent Graves' patients showed less TCR diversity than newly diagnosed ones. The study found TRBV28, TRBJ1-2 and TRBJ2-5 favored in persistent disease.

The CDR3 runs 20 residues. The germline V and J ends were trimmed by 4 bases and 3 bases, with 30 bases remaining between them. Germline V lookup: CDR1 MGHDK, CDR2 SYGVNS. The TCR beta library used iRepertoire HTBI primers with Arm-PCR amplification of CDR3. TCRdb independently ran MiXCR on the multiplex PCR reads; one entry per CDR3 protein. This sample has 420,000 or so distinct CDR3 sequences, with 23% found just once. Time point noted: persistent/refractory GD, antithyroid drugs over 5 years with positive TRAb. PBMCs provided the RNA from which the TCR library was made. Blood from the periphery, 8 to 9.5 milliliters in all, was drawn into EDTA tubes.

The TCR was taken from a female donor with Graves disease. Sequences were derived from peripheral blood mononuclear cells (PBMCs), sampled when the disease was refractory, from a patient treated with antithyroid drugs. This chain connects TRBV25-1 to TRBJ1-1; a possible D gene is TRBD1 (6 bases). The CDR3 DNA sequence: TGTGCCAGCAGTGGCCCTGTGTTTTCGGGGGGCGAAATAAGGGACACTGAAGCTTTCTTT. It is translated as CASSGPVFSGGEIRDTEAFF.